A selection of T cell receptor beta chains follows, all from one sample in a study of blood T cell repertoires in COVID-19. This table comes from immunoSEQ multiplex PCR, and its TCRdb copy is limited to in-frame clones, with some not included. Of more than 150,000 clones detected, almost 80% appear once; the ten largest clones hold around 24%. Sequencing was done on a sample of peripheral blood. The receptor set was obtained from a woman in her seventies with acute or convalescent COVID-19. Both conserved end residues are part of each CDR3. The D gene is left open where the match is weak. Expanded clones get a size class; other rows say once, few or many, or leave the size out.

TRBV2	TRBJ2-1	TRBD2	many	CASKPLAGVQNEQFF	TGTGCCAGCAAGCCTTTAGCGGGAGTTCAGAATGAGCAGTTCTTC
TRBV19	TRBJ1-5	.	few	CASSPGTSSNQPQHF	TGTGCCAGTAGCCCCGGTACTAGTAGCAATCAGCCCCAGCATTTT
TRBV7-2	TRBJ2-1	TRBD2	.	CASSSGLAGVGEQFF	TGTGCCAGCAGCTCGGGACTAGCGGGAGTAGGTGAGCAGTTCTTC
TRBV30	TRBJ1-6	TRBD1	.	CAWSQIVQGNSPLHF	TGTGCCTGGAGTCAAATCGTACAGGGGAATTCACCCCTCCACTTT
TRBV30	TRBJ1-2	TRBD1	.	CAWSRTGVYGYTF	TGTGCCTGGAGCAGGACAGGGGTCTATGGCTACACCTTC
TRBV12-3/TRBV12-4	TRBJ2-7	.	.	CASSFNRQDEQYF	TGTGCCAGCAGTTTTAACCGCCAGGACGAGCAGTACTTC
TRBV2	TRBJ1-2	.	.	CASSDRGSNYGYTF	TGTGCCAGCAGCGACAGAGGATCTAACTATGGCTACACCTTC
TRBV6-5	TRBJ2-1	TRBD1	once	CASSYTGTGYNEQFF	TGTGCCAGCAGTTACACCGGGACAGGGTACAATGAGCAGTTCTTC
TRBV27	TRBJ2-7	TRBD2	many	CASSPQPGTGGTSGRAAYEQYF	TGTGCCAGCAGTCCACAGCCAGGGACAGGCGGGACTAGCGGGAGGGCTGCCTACGAGCAGTACTTC
TRBV12-3/TRBV12-4	TRBJ1-1	.	few	CASSYGVSTEAFF	TGTGCCAGCAGTTACGGGGTAAGCACTGAAGCTTTCTTT
TRBV14	TRBJ1-4	.	.	CASSQGGESIEKLFF	TGTGCCAGCAGCCAAGGAGGAGAGAGTATTGAAAAACTGTTTTTT
TRBV24-1	TRBJ2-7	TRBD1	.	CATSDARQGYEQYF	TGTGCCACCAGTGACGCTAGACAGGGCTACGAGCAGTACTTC
TRBV19	TRBJ1-5	TRBD1	.	CASRDRGQPQHF	TGTGCCAGCCGGGACAGAGGTCAGCCCCAGCATTTT
TRBV3-1/TRBV3-2	TRBJ2-2	.	few	CASSQGSAGNSGELFF	TGTGCCAGCAGCCAGGGGTCCGCGGGGAACAGCGGGGAGCTGTTTTTT
TRBV5-1	TRBJ1-2	TRBD1	.	CASSLGTEAYGYTF	TGCGCCAGCAGCTTAGGGACAGAAGCATATGGCTACACCTTC
TRBV2	TRBJ2-1	TRBD2	.	CASSERAGVGNEQFF	TGTGCCAGCAGTGAAAGAGCGGGAGTCGGTAATGAGCAGTTCTTC
TRBV7-9	TRBJ1-2	.	.	CASSLTADAYGYTF	TGTGCCAGCAGCTTGACTGCCGACGCCTATGGCTACACCTTC
TRBV2	TRBJ1-3	.	.	CASSARSPSGNTIYF	TGTGCCAGCAGTGCAAGGAGTCCCTCTGGAAACACCATATATTTT
TRBV7-9	TRBJ2-7	TRBD1	.	CASSSGQLYEQYF	TGTGCCAGCAGCTCGGGACAGCTCTACGAGCAGTACTTC
TRBV13	TRBJ2-2	TRBD2	.	CASSFSGRAGELFF	TGTGCCAGCAGCTTCAGCGGGAGGGCCGGGGAGCTGTTTTTT
TRBV18	TRBJ1-3	.	few	CASSPTTGSSFSGNTIYF	TGTGCCAGCTCACCAACTACCGGGTCCTCATTCTCCGGAAACACCATATATTTT
TRBV29-1	TRBJ2-7	TRBD1	.	CSAGQGNYEQYF	TGCAGCGCCGGACAGGGCAACTACGAGCAGTACTTC
TRBV7-2	TRBJ1-2	TRBD1	.	CASSGRQGMGFYGYTF	TGTGCCAGCAGCGGCAGACAGGGGATGGGGTTCTATGGCTACACCTTC
TRBV29-1	TRBJ2-1	.	.	CSVDPSRDSSHEQFF	TGCAGCGTTGACCCCTCCCGGGACTCCTCCCATGAGCAGTTCTTC
TRBV29-1	TRBJ2-6	TRBD2	.	CSVDPGGGGSGANVLTF	TGCAGCGTTGACCCCGGCGGGGGGGGATCTGGGGCCAACGTCCTGACTTTC
TRBV5-1	TRBJ1-2	.	.	CASSPRPAVDSANYGYTF	TGCGCCAGCAGCCCTAGACCCGCGGTTGACAGCGCCAACTATGGCTACACCTTC
TRBV7-4	TRBJ2-1	.	.	CASSSPGTPYNEQFF	TGTGCCAGCAGCTCGCCAGGGACACCCTACAATGAGCAGTTCTTC
TRBV4-2	TRBJ2-2	TRBD2	.	CASSQDRIAGRTGELFF	TGTGCCAGCAGCCAAGATCGGATAGCGGGACGTACCGGGGAGCTGTTTTTT